This T cell receptor (beta chain) was captured in a study of blood T cell repertoires in COVID-19. Study at large: Some COVID-19 samples were acute and others convalescent; all came from the United States, Italy and Spain. PBMCs, B-cell-depleted T cells, or T cells provided the cDNA or gDNA that made up the material.

Original processing methods: Reference gene primer amplification in the assay estimated nucleated cell counts. This table comes from immunoSEQ multiplex PCR, and its TCRdb copy is limited to in-frame clones, with some not included. V and J calls and clone size follow that table, whereas D and trimming were derived from the DNA. The table records 210,000 or so clones, roughly 80% of them present only once. The sequenced sample was peripheral blood. The receptor comes from a woman of 80 years or more with acute or convalescent COVID-19.

CDR3 loop: CASSLGSVVETQYF. CDR3 in DNA: TGTGCCAGCAGCTTAGGATCCGTAGTGGAGACCCAGTACTTC. The rearrangement links TRBV7-2 to TRBJ2-5; D uncertain. The V end lost 1 base, the J end lost 5 bases, and 11 bases lay between the germline ends. Germline CDR1 SGHTA, CDR2 FQGNSA. The CDR3 extends over 14 amino acids. Full variable domain (rest looked up from reference TRBV7-2 and TRBJ2-5): GAGVSQSPSNKVTEKGKDVELRCDPISGHTALYWYRQSLGQGLEFLIYFQGNSAPDKSGLPSDRFSAERTGGSVSTLTIQRTQQEDSAVYLCASSLGSVVETQYFGPGTRLLVL.